This record concerns one T cell receptor (beta chain) sequence. Some clones are missing from TCRdb's copy, which holds only in-frame ones; the method was immunoSEQ multiplex PCR. This table holds approximately 57,000 clones, roughly 50% found once. This sample was taken from a study of cytotoxic CD8 clonotypes in ibrutinib-treated CLL. This sample comprised PBMCs, obtained after 24 months of ibrutinib treatment. This receptor was obtained from a human donor with chronic lymphocytic leukemia.

The CDR3 DNA follows: TGCGCCAGCAGCCTGGGATCAGGGGCCGGTGAGCAGTTCTTC. Protein sequence: CASSLGSGAGEQFF. V gene TRBV5-1 combines with J gene TRBJ2-1, with a possible D match to TRBD1 (6 bases). Germline V lookup: CDR1 SGHRS, CDR2 YFSETQ. Trimming took off 4 bases at V and 9 bases at J, with 17 bases between the two ends. CDR3 length equals 14 residues.